The rows below give T cell receptor beta chains drawn from one sample of a study of cytomegalovirus exposure and HLA in healthy donors. Produced via immunoSEQ multiplex PCR; TCRdb's table is partial and in-frame only. The data hold fewer than 250,000 clones, with around 78% observed a single time. The sample consisted of PBMCs. The source is a woman aged 30 to 39 in good health and CMV-seropositive. The conserved cysteine and the conserved F or W are not part of the CDR3 here.

V gene	J gene	CDR3 protein
TRBV6-5	TRBJ1-5	ASRSARGRGQPQH
TRBV7-9	TRBJ2-2	ASSLPLDAGELF
TRBV15	TRBJ1-2	ATSRDNDSYGYT
TRBV5-1	TRBJ2-3	ASSWTGASTDTQY
TRBV7-8	TRBJ2-3	ASSLGVAGVSDTQY
TRBV7-9	TRBJ1-2	SSSPIDRGDGYT
TRBV30	TRBJ2-1	AWRRLAPSDEQF
TRBV4-1	TRBJ2-5	ASSQQDRQETQY
TRBV5-4	TRBJ2-1	ASSHGVAGVNEQF
TRBV11-3	TRBJ2-1	ASSLEVRDNEQF
TRBV27	TRBJ2-7	ASTLGTSGRGEQY
TRBV30	TRBJ2-7	AWSITSGPYEQY